The entry that follows covers one T cell receptor (beta chain) sequence. Its target antigen remains unknown. No base qualities exist here, and no much larger clone lies one base off it. The CDR3 regions of human TCRbeta chains were analyzed by immunosequencing. In the original analysis: TCRs in the repertoires were compared against a reference library of SARS-CoV-2-specific TCRs that had been generated with the MIRA antigen-specificity platform. Breadth was defined as the fraction of unique TCRs that were SARS-CoV-2-associated. Depth was defined as the fraction of total T cells that were SARS-CoV-2-associated. Each spike-specific TCR was assigned to its reactive spike region and to a CD4 or CD8 class using the MIRA data. Log10-transformed breadth and depth values were compared by one-way ANOVA with Sidak's multiple comparisons tests. TCRdb carries this immuneACCESS record with in-frame sequences only. Its versions omit some clonotypes, under half of them owing to an unresolved V gene in the studies checked, with the rest unexplained. Clonal size and the V and J genes are those of that table, whereas D and trimming came from the DNA. This sample holds about 120,000 clones; 85% to 95% were observed only once. The biggest ten clones account for over 6% of the sample.

Counted from cysteine to phenylalanine, this CDR3 has 13 amino acids. Only the CDR3 region is kept as DNA, spanning 39 bases read in frame from base 1. Unmatched junction bases come to 7, with V trimmed by 7 bases and J by 7 bases. The sample originates from a study of T cell responses to AZD1222 COVID-19 vaccine (dated by TCRdb to the early 2020s). With respect to the entire study: Because spike-specific TCR depth and breadth did not differ between the two schedules, AZD1222 recipients who got a second dose at roughly 4 weeks were pooled with those who got a second dose at roughly 12 weeks. TCR sequencing covered more than 230 trial participants: 207 given two doses of AZD1222 and around 26 given two doses of MenACWY control vaccine. Trial participants were enrolled by age into 18-55, 56-69 and 70-plus year subgroups, with approximately 150, 28 and 58 TCR-sequenced participants respectively.

This specimen's time point label, per the study, means: baseline before first vaccination. Samples from vaccinated people were obtained from the UK trials COV001 and COV002, which included a single-blind randomized controlled phase 2/3 trial of AZD1222 (ChAdOx1 nCoV-19) in healthy adults. Trial participant PBMC samples were collected at day 0 and day 28 after the second dose for TCRbeta chain sequencing. The paper's findings and limits, for the study overall: CD4 TCRs associated with the vaccine covered the entire spike protein, and the dominant responses were in regions 160-218 and 743-854. Participants were mostly white British and included more females than males, and it was suggested by the authors that clonal diversity may have been underestimated. Only five to seven AZD1222 recipients were SARS-CoV-2 seropositive at baseline, limiting conclusions about previously exposed vaccinees. Reportedly, close to half of the unique spike-specific TCRs recognized epitopes lying outside the regions that are mutated in the B.1.351 and B.1.1.7 variants. The 56-69-year group was small, and its depth increase did not reach significance, likely because of low power. Because no day 14 peak-response samples were available, the repertoires could be characterized only after the peak T cell response. Spike-specific TCR breadth and depth rose significantly after two AZD1222 doses compared with day 0 and with MenACWY recipients.

Sample: peripheral blood, taken on day 0 of AZD1222 vaccination. The chain links TRBV12-3 or TRBV12-4 with TRBJ1-1; 9 of the junction bases match TRBD1. The TCR sequence derives from an adult in good health. The bases read TGTGCCAGCAATATTGACAGGGGGATTGAAGCTTTCTTT. Protein translation: CASNIDRGIEAFF.